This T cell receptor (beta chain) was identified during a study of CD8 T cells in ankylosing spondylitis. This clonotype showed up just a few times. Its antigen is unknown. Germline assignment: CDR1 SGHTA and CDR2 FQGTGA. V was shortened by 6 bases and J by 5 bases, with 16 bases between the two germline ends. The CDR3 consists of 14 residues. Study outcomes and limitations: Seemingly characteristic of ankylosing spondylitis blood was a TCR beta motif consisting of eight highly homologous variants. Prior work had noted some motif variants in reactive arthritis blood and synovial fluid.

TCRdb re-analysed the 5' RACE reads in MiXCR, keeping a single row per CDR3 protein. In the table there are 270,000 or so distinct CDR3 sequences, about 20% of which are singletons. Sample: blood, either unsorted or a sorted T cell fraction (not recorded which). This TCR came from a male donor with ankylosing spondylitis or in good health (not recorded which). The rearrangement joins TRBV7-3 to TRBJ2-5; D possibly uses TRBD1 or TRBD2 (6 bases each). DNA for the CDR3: TGTGCCAGCAGACCAGACCTAGGGGGGGAGACCCAGTACTTC. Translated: CASRPDLGGETQYF.